The entry below gives a single TCR beta chain sequence along with its context. Amplified TCR beta CDR3 regions came from RNA transcripts. First-round RT-PCR of the TCR CDR3 relied on the HTBI primer set. MiXCR, run by TCRdb on the multiplex PCR reads, gives a single entry per CDR3 protein. Of about 720,000 distinct CDR3 sequences in the sample, 15% to 20% were seen once. The CDR3 has 16 amino acids. Germline CDR1 SGHKS, CDR2 YYEKEE (reference sequence). V shed 4 bases and J shed 5 bases, with 21 bases lying between them. These data are taken from a study of T cells in Graves' hyperthyroidism and ophthalmopathy.

This TCR was recovered from a woman aged 45-60 years with Graves' hyperthyroidism that later progressed to Graves' ophthalmopathy. The chain couples TRBV5-5 to TRBJ2-5, with a weak D call TRBD2 (5 bases). Sequencing was done on a sample of blood. This CDR3 is CASSQDRRTLIETQYF. In nucleotides, the CDR3 is TGTGCCAGCAGCCAGGATCGACGGACTCTAATCGAGACCCAGTACTTC.